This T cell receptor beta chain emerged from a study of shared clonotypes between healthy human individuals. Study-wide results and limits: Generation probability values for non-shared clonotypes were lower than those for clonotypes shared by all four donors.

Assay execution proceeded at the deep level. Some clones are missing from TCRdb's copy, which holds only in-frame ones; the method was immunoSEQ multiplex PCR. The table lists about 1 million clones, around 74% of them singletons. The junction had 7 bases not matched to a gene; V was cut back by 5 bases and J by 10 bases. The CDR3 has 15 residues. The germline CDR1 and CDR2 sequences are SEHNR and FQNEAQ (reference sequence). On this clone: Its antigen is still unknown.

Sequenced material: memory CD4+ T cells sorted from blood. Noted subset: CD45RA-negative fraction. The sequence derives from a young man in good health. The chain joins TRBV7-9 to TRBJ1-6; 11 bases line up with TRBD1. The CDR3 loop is CASSRGQGEGSPLHF. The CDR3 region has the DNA TGTGCCAGCAGCCGGGGACAGGGGGAAGGATCACCCCTCCACTTT.